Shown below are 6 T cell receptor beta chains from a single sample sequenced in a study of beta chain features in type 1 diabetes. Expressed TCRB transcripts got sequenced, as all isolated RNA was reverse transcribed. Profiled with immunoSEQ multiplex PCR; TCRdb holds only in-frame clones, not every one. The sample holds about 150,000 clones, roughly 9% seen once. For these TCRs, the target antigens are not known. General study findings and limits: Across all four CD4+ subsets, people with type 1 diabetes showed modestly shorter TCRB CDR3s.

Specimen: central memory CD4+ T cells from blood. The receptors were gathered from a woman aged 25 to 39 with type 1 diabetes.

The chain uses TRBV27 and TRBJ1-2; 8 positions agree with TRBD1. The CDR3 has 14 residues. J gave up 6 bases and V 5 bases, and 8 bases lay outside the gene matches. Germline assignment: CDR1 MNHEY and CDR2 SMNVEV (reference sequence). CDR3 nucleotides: TGTGCCAGCAGTCCCCGGGACAGGTCGCATGGCTACACCTTC. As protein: CASSPRDRSHGYTF.

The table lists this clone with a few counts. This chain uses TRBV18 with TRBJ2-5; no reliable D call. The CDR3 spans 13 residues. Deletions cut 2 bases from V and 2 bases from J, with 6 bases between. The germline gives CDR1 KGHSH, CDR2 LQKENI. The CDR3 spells CASSPYRQETQYF. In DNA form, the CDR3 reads TGTGCCAGCTCACCATACAGACAAGAGACCCAGTACTTC.

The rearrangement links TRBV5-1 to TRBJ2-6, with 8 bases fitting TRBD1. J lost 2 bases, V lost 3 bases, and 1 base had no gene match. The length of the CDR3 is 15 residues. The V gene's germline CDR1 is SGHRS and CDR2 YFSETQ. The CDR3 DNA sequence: TGCGCCAGCAGCTGGACAGGGACTGGGGCCAACGTCCTGACTTTC. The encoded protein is CASSWTGTGANVLTF.

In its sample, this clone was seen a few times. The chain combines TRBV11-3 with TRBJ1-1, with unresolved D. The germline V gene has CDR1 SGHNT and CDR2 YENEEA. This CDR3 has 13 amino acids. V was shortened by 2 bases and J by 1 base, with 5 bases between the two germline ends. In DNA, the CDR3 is TGTGCCAGCAGCTTACAGTGGAACACTGAAGCTTTCTTT. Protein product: CASSLQWNTEAFF.

CDR3 sequence: CASSPVVGGDYGYTF. CDR3 in DNA: TGTGCCAGCAGCCCCGTTGTTGGAGGAGATTATGGCTACACCTTC. The chain carries TRBV7-9 and TRBJ1-2; no definite D call. Per the germline V gene, CDR1 is SEHNR and CDR2 is FQNEAQ (reference sequence). The CDR3 is 15 amino acids. V was clipped by 5 bases and J by 5 bases, with 18 bases between them. The complete variable domain, with remaining parts taken from reference TRBV7-9 and TRBJ1-2, reads DTGVSQNPRHKITKRGQNVTFRCDPISEHNRLYWYRQTLGQGPEFLTYFQNEAQLEKSRLLSDRFSAERPKGSFSTLEIQRTEQGDSAMYLCASSPVVGGDYGYTFGSGTRLTVV.

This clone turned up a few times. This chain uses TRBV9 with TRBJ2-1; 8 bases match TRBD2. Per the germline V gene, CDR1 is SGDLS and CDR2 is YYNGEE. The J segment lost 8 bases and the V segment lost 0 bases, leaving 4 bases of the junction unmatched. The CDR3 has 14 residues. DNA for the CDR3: TGTGCCAGCAGCGTAGATGGGACTAGATATGAGCAGTTCTTC. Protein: CASSVDGTRYEQFF.